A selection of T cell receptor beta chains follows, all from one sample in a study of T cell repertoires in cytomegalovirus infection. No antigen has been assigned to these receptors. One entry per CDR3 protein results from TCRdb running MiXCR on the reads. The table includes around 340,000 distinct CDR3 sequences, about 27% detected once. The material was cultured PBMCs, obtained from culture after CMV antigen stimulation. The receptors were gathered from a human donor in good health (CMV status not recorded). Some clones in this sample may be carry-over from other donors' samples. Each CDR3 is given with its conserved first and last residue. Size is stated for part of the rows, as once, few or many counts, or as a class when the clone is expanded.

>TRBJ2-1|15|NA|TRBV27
CASSPLGERLDEQFF
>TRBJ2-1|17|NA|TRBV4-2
CASSQDQYRVVRNEQFF
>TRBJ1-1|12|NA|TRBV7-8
CASSLARQGVFF
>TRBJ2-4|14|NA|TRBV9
CASSGDNPGRIQYF
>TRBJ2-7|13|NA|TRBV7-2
CASSRELSYEQYF
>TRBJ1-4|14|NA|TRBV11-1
CASSFVGTNEKLFF
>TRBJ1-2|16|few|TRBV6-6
CASSYSTSSPNYGYTF
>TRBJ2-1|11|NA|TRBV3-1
CASSQEGAKFF
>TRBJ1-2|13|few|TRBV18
CASSQTVSFDYTF
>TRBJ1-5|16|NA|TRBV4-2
CASSQEAAQLDQPQHF
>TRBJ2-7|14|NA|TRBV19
CASSIEPGPYEQYF